Below, 6 T cell receptor beta chains from the same sample are listed, as sequenced in a study of blood T cell repertoires in COVID-19. Generated by immunoSEQ multiplex PCR, the TCRdb table keeps only in-frame clones and is missing some. This sample yields around 42,000 clones, of which approximately 89% are seen a single time; roughly 3.7% belongs to the top ten. Sequenced input: peripheral blood. Receptors originate from a human donor in a cohort sampled during active COVID-19.

V is TRBV10-3 and J is TRBJ2-2; a weak D match, TRBD1 (6 bases). V lost 0 bases and J lost 3, with 11 bases in between. From germline, CDR1 is ENHRY and CDR2 SYGVKD. The CDR3 runs 16 residues. In DNA, the CDR3 is TGTGCCATCAGTGAGTCGTGGGGGCTGGACACCGGGGAGCTGTTTTTT. It codes for CAISESWGLDTGELFF.

The chain carries TRBV7-2 and TRBJ2-1; the D is unclear. Germline CDR1 reads SGHTA; CDR2 reads FQGNSA. CDR3 length: 13 residues. Trimming removed 2 bases at V and 7 bases at J, with 9 bases between. The CDR3 is CASSLMLANEQFF. The CDR3, as DNA: TGTGCCAGCAGCTTAATGCTGGCTAATGAGCAGTTCTTC.

The chain couples TRBV6-5 to TRBJ2-5; the D gene is possibly TRBD2 (5 bases). V lost 0 bases and J 8 bases, leaving 13 bases between the germline ends. Per germline, CDR1 MNHEY and CDR2 SVGAGI. The CDR3 runs to 14 residues. The CDR3 coding sequence is TGTGCCAGCAGTTACTCCGAAGAGGGTGGAACCCAGTACTTC. This encodes CASSYSEEGGTQYF.

The rearrangement uses TRBV9 and TRBJ1-2; D ambiguous. Trimming shortened V by 0 bases and J by 0 bases, and 21 bases separated the two germline ends. The CDR3 covers 19 residues. Germline V gene lookup returns CDR1 SGDLS and CDR2 YYNGEE. The CDR3 loop reads CASSVARGSEGIPNYGYTF. The DNA of the CDR3 is TGTGCCAGCAGCGTAGCTCGGGGATCGGAAGGGATACCTAACTATGGCTACACCTTC.

The V gene is TRBV30, the J gene TRBJ2-5, with D possibly TRBD1 on 5 matching bases. Germline V gives CDR1 GTSNPN, CDR2 SVGIG (reference sequence). V was pared by 5 bases and J by 7 bases, with 20 bases between. The CDR3 extends over 14 amino acids. The CDR3 loop is CAWGVGHPPGTQYF. The DNA of the CDR3 is TGTGCCTGGGGGGTAGGACACCCCCCCGGGACCCAGTACTTC.

The rearrangement uses TRBV4-3 and TRBJ2-5; a possible D gene is TRBD2 (5 bases). Trimming pared 0 bases from V and 2 bases from J, leaving 10 bases between. CDR1 is LGHNA and CDR2 is YSLEER in the germline V gene. The CDR3 spans 15 residues. The CDR3 region has the DNA TGCGCCAGCAGCCAAGAGTTTTGGACTCAAGAGACCCAGTACTTC. Protein product: CASSQEFWTQETQYF.